At least ten counts were recorded for the clone carrying this T cell receptor (beta chain). This sample is part of a study of T cells after posttransplantation cyclophosphamide. Some clones are missing from TCRdb's copy, which holds only in-frame ones; the method was immunoSEQ multiplex PCR. The table lists 10,000 to 15,000 clones, with no singletons. The CDR3 extends over 16 amino acids. The V gene end was trimmed by 3 bases and the J gene end by 1 base; junction bases not matched to a gene: 3. The rearrangement links TRBV12-3 or TRBV12-4 to TRBJ2-2; 9 bases line up with TRBD1. The sequenced material came from PBMCs. The TCR was taken from a woman aged 40 to 49 in good health, CMV-negative, and a related stem cell transplant donor. The CDR3 sequence: CASSLTGGRNTGELFF. CDR3 DNA: TGTGCCAGCAGTTTGACAGGGGGGAGGAACACCGGGGAGCTGTTTTTT.